This passage covers 30 T cell receptor beta chains from one sample sequenced in a study of CD8+ T cells in alopecia areata. Following RNA extraction, reverse transcription yielded cDNA that acted as the sequencing template. Sequencing used immunoSEQ multiplex PCR; TCRdb keeps in-frame clones, though not all of them. The sample includes about 210,000 clones, roughly 64% seen only once; the top ten take about 4.2%. Regarding treatment: oral pan-JAK inhibitor, 5-10 mg twice daily. This specimen was CD4+ T cells sorted from blood, taken at week 4, from a patient treated with tofacitinib. These receptors came from a human donor with alopecia areata.

The chain carries TRBV5-4 and TRBJ1-2, with 9 nucleotides matching TRBD1. V shed 6 bases and J 3 bases; nucleotides not matched to a gene: 12. Germline V lookup: CDR1 SGHNT, CDR2 YYREEE (reference sequence). The length of the CDR3 is 16 residues. The CDR3 DNA follows: TGTGCCAGCACCCCATTCCCGGGACAGGGCGACTATGGCTACACCTTC. This sequence encodes CASTPFPGQGDYGYTF.

The rearrangement uses TRBV30 and TRBJ2-5; D call uncertain. V was pared by 4 bases and J by 5 bases, with 8 bases between. Germline CDR1 reads GTSNPN; CDR2 reads SVGIG (reference sequence). The CDR3 sequence is 11 residues long. The CDR3 DNA sequence: TGTGCCTGGAATTTGCGGGAGACCCAGTACTTC. This sequence encodes CAWNLRETQYF.

This rearrangement joins TRBV2 to TRBJ2-6; 9 nucleotides line up with TRBD1. CDR3 length: 16 amino acids. Germline V gives CDR1 SNHLY, CDR2 FYNNEI. Trimming took 8 bases from V and 2 from J; bases not matched to a gene: 7. CDR3 DNA sequence: TGTGCCAGCCAAACAGGGGGCGTAACTGGGGCCAACGTCCTGACTTTC. As protein: CASQTGGVTGANVLTF. The entire variable domain, with the rest obtained from reference TRBV2 and TRBJ2-6, is as follows: EPEVTQTPSHQVTQMGQEVILRCVPISNHLYFYWYRQILGQKVEFLVSFYNNEISEKSEIFDDQFSVERPDGSNFTLKIRSTKLEDSAMYFCASQTGGVTGANVLTFGAGSRLTVL.

The chain carries TRBV19 and TRBJ2-7; the D gene is possibly TRBD1 (6 bases). Germline CDR1 LNHDA, CDR2 SQIVND (reference sequence). The CDR3 is 13 residues long. The V end lost 5 bases, the J end lost 3 bases, and 11 bases lay between the germline ends. The DNA of the CDR3 is TGTGCCAGTAGTGTGGACAGCATCTACGAGCAGTACTTC. Translation: CASSVDSIYEQYF.

In DNA, the CDR3 is TGTGCCAGCAGTGTGACAGGGCTGGGGGTGGGCTACACCTTC. Encoded protein: CASSVTGLGVGYTF. The genes are TRBV2 and TRBJ1-2; 7 bases match TRBD1. Germline V gene data show CDR1 as SNHLY and CDR2 as FYNNEI. Unmatched junction bases numbered 10, after V lost 4 bases and J lost 8 bases. This CDR3 has 14 residues.

V and J are TRBV21-1 and TRBJ1-2. TRBV21-1 is a listed pseudogene. The CDR3 covers 11 residues. The CDR3 sequence: CASSVRGGYTF. CDR3 nucleotides: TGTGCCAGCAGCGTCCGAGGGGGCTACACCTTC.

V is TRBV7-8 and J is TRBJ2-1; D gene ambiguous. The CDR3 covers 15 residues. CDR1 is SGHVS, CDR2 FQNEAQ, per germline. V was shortened by 3 bases and J by 7 bases, with 16 bases between the two germline ends. The CDR3 DNA reads TGTGCCAGCAGCTTGTTGACATGGGGTGGGAATGAGCAGTTCTTC. This translates into CASSLLTWGGNEQFF.

J is TRBJ2-5 and V is TRBV29-1; D gene uncertain. The V gene lost 4 bases and the J gene lost 0 bases, with 3 bases spanning the gap. Germline V lookup: CDR1 SQVTM, CDR2 ANQGSEA. The CDR3 has 11 amino acids. The CDR3 sequence: CSVANQETQYF. The CDR3 region has the DNA TGCAGCGTTGCAAACCAAGAGACCCAGTACTTC.

This chain connects TRBV5-6 to TRBJ1-5; D not resolved. There are 17 residues in the CDR3. Germline CDR1 is SGHDT and CDR2 is YYEEEE. V was pared by 0 bases and J by 2 bases, with 15 bases between. In DNA, the CDR3 is TGTGCCAGCAGCTTGGGGCGCCTCCTGAGGGGCAATCAGCCCCAGCATTTT. This encodes CASSLGRLLRGNQPQHF.

This clone came up once. J is TRBJ1-2 and V is TRBV4-1; no firm D call. Trimming took off 0 bases at V and 8 bases at J, with 7 bases between the two ends. This CDR3 is 12 amino acids long. Germline assignment: CDR1 MGHRA and CDR2 YSYEKL. The CDR3 region is CASSQEEVGYTF. CDR3 DNA sequence: TGCGCCAGCAGCCAAGAGGAAGTGGGCTACACCTTC.

CDR3 nucleotide sequence: TGTGCCAGCAGTTTCCACGGCGGGGGTGCCAAAAACATTCAGTACTTC. Protein product: CASSFHGGGAKNIQYF. V and J are TRBV6-5 and TRBJ2-4, with TRBD2 identical over 7 bases. The V and J ends lost 4 bases and 1 base, in that order; junction bases with no gene match: 7. Germline V lookup: CDR1 MNHEY, CDR2 SVGAGI. The CDR3 spans 16 residues.

This rearrangement joins TRBV7-2 to TRBJ1-6, with D perhaps TRBD1 (6 bases). V dropped 4 bases and J dropped 9 bases, with 16 bases sitting between them. There are 15 residues in the CDR3. CDR1 is SGHTA and CDR2 is FQGNSA in the germline V gene. CDR3 region: CASSSEDSRSSPLHF. DNA of the CDR3: TGTGCCAGCAGCTCAGAGGACAGCCGTAGTTCACCCCTCCACTTT.

This clone was detected a few times. The chain employs TRBV6-5 and TRBJ1-2; 7 bases line up with TRBD1. Trimming at V came to 0 bases and at J to 4 bases, leaving 5 bases not matched to a gene. Per the germline V gene, CDR1 is MNHEY and CDR2 is SVGAGI. The CDR3 spans 15 residues. The CDR3 loop reads CASSYSGPGGYGYTF. As DNA, the CDR3 is TGTGCCAGCAGTTACTCGGGTCCAGGGGGCTATGGCTACACCTTC.

This clone has a single count. The chain uses TRBV27 and TRBJ2-7; D tentatively fits TRBD1 or TRBD2 (5 bases each). The V end lost 5 bases, the J end lost 4 bases, and 18 bases lay between the germline ends. Germline loops: CDR1 MNHEY, CDR2 SMNVEV (reference sequence). CDR3 size: 15 residues. CDR3 nucleotide sequence: TGTGCCAGCAGTCCTCAAATGGGGGTGGTGTACGAGCAGTACTTC. Amino acids: CASSPQMGVVYEQYF.

The gene calls are TRBV2 and TRBJ2-1, with 11 bases that match TRBD2. Germline loops: CDR1 SNHLY, CDR2 FYNNEI. The CDR3 runs to 15 residues. V shed 5 bases, J shed 4 bases, and the junction held 4 bases outside the gene matches. In DNA, the CDR3 is TGTGCCAGCAGTACAACTAGCGGGGGTTACAATGAGCAGTTCTTC. It specifies CASSTTSGGYNEQFF.

CDR3 amino acids: CASSFSRTGRNYGYTF. The DNA of the CDR3 is TGTGCCAGTAGTTTCAGCAGGACAGGGAGAAACTATGGCTACACCTTC. The chain joins TRBV19 to TRBJ1-2, with TRBD1 matching over 8 bases. CDR3 length equals 16 residues. CDR1 is LNHDA, CDR2 SQIVND, per germline (reference sequence). Unmatched junction bases numbered 10, after V lost 5 bases and J lost 2 bases.

The gene calls are TRBV11-2 and TRBJ2-4, with D hard to call. Trimming shortened V by 5 bases and J by 0 bases, and 11 bases separated the two germline ends. The germline gives CDR1 SGHAT, CDR2 FQNNGV. The CDR3 is made up of 15 amino acids. In nucleotides, the CDR3 is TGTGCCAGCAGCCACCCTCTTTTAGCCAAAAACATTCAGTACTTC. It yields the protein CASSHPLLAKNIQYF.

The V gene is TRBV7-2, the J gene TRBJ2-3; either TRBD1 or TRBD2 may supply D (6 bases each). Germline loops: CDR1 SGHTA, CDR2 FQGNSA. Trimming pared 7 bases from V and 1 base from J, leaving 18 bases between. The CDR3 loop spans 16 amino acids. The CDR3: CASISRGRGGTDTQYF. The CDR3 DNA is TGTGCCAGCATCTCCCGGGGGCGGGGCGGCACAGATACGCAGTATTTT. Together with reference TRBV7-2 and TRBJ2-3, the CDR3 gives the full variable domain: GAGVSQSPSNKVTEKGKDVELRCDPISGHTALYWYRQSLGQGLEFLIYFQGNSAPDKSGLPSDRFSAERTGGSVSTLTIQRTQQEDSAVYLCASISRGRGGTDTQYFGPGTRLTVL.

A few counts support this clone. This rearrangement joins TRBV5-1 to TRBJ2-1; 12 positions agree with TRBD1. This CDR3 has 15 residues. Germline CDR1 and CDR2: SGHRS and YFSETQ. V trimming: 1 base; J trimming: 8 bases; junction bases outside the gene matches: 4. The chain's CDR3 is CASSLPGQGADEQFF. The CDR3 bases are TGCGCCAGCAGCTTGCCGGGACAGGGGGCGGATGAGCAGTTCTTC.

The rearrangement uses TRBV10-3 and TRBJ2-1, with D hard to call. The V gene's germline CDR1 is ENHRY and CDR2 SYGVKD. V lost 8 bases, J lost 5 bases, and 7 bases lay in between. This CDR3 has 11 residues. CDR3 amino acids: CAIGRHNEQFF. Here the CDR3 DNA reads TGTGCCATCGGCCGACACAATGAGCAGTTCTTC.

In the case of this clone: This same CDR3 is encoded by further DNA sequences in the sample. This chain uses TRBV29-1 with TRBJ1-3; D uncertain. The CDR3 contains 11 residues. The germline V gene has CDR1 SQVTM and CDR2 ANQGSEA. Trimming shortened V by 6 bases and J by 0 bases, and 3 bases separated the two germline ends. The CDR3, as DNA: TGCAGCGTCCACTCTGGAAACACCATATATTTT. This gives the protein CSVHSGNTIYF.

V gene TRBV6-5 combines with J gene TRBJ1-2; unclear D gene. The germline CDR1 and CDR2 sequences are MNHEY and SVGAGI. Trimming cost V 6 bases and J 3 bases, with 14 bases left between them. This CDR3 contains 14 residues. In DNA, the CDR3 is TGTGCCAGCAGCCGTGCCACGACCTACTATGGCTACACCTTC. This encodes CASSRATTYYGYTF.

The J gene is TRBJ1-1, the V gene TRBV6-1; D is uncertain. The V end was cut by 2 bases, the J end by 8 bases, with 9 bases between. Per germline, CDR1 MNHNS and CDR2 SASEGT. The length of the CDR3 is 12 residues. The CDR3 spells CASSEQPGEAFF. CDR3 bases: TGTGCCAGCAGTGAACAACCGGGGGAAGCTTTCTTT.

The rearrangement joins TRBV7-2 to TRBJ2-5; 13 bases match TRBD2. The CDR3 is 17 amino acids. Germline CDR1 SGHTA, CDR2 FQGNSA. The junction had 9 bases not matched to a gene; V was cut back by 3 bases and J by 5 bases. Here the CDR3 reads CASSFSLAGGHGETQYF. DNA for the CDR3: TGTGCCAGCAGCTTTTCACTAGCGGGGGGGCACGGGGAGACCCAGTACTTC.

The CDR3 nucleotides read TGTGCCAGCAGCTCGCCTCAGGGGGCTAACTATGGCTACACCTTC. Protein: CASSSPQGANYGYTF. The chain joins TRBV7-9 to TRBJ1-2; TRBD1 matches at 7 bases. Germline CDR1 reads SEHNR; CDR2 reads FQNEAQ (reference sequence). This CDR3 is built from 15 residues. With V trimmed by 4 bases and J by 0 bases, 5 bases remained unmatched.

The chain couples TRBV4-3 to TRBJ2-5; 9 nucleotides line up with TRBD1. The CDR3 runs 15 residues. The V segment lost 3 bases and the J segment 5 bases; nucleotides outside the gene matches: 7. Germline CDR1 reads LGHNA; CDR2 reads YSLEER. The CDR3 region has the DNA TGCGCCAGCAGCCAGCGAACAGGGGGCGGGGAGACCCAGTACTTC. Amino acids: CASSQRTGGGETQYF.

This chain joins TRBV4-1 and TRBJ1-1; D gene unclear. The V end was cut by 0 bases, the J end by 4 bases, with 12 bases between. Germline V CDR1 and CDR2: MGHRA, YSYEKL. The CDR3 covers 15 residues. CDR3 sequence: CASSQDTGRTTEAFF. The CDR3 region has the DNA TGCGCCAGCAGCCAAGATACGGGGAGGACCACTGAAGCTTTCTTT.

The rearrangement links TRBV5-1 to TRBJ2-3, with D maybe TRBD1 (8 bases). V was shortened by 2 bases and J by 5 bases, with 15 bases between the two germline ends. The germline CDR1 and CDR2 sequences are SGHRS and YFSETQ. The CDR3 is made up of 15 amino acids. CDR3 DNA sequence: TGCGCCAGCAGCTTCTTGACAGGGGAGGGAGATACGCAGTATTTT. Protein: CASSFLTGEGDTQYF.

Of note for this clone: The same CDR3 is also encoded by other DNA sequences in this sample. This chain connects TRBV30 to TRBJ1-5, with D perhaps TRBD1 (5 bases). Trimming removed 5 bases from V and 2 bases from J, with 10 bases in between. The CDR3 totals 13 residues. Looked up from germline, CDR1 is GTSNPN and CDR2 is SVGIG (reference sequence). Here the CDR3 reads CAWGTRGNQPQHF. CDR3 coding DNA: TGTGCCTGGGGAACCAGGGGCAATCAGCCCCAGCATTTT.

The chain recombines TRBV19 with TRBJ2-3; possible D gene TRBD1, 6 bases. The CDR3 contains 12 residues. CDR1 is LNHDA and CDR2 is SQIVND in the germline V gene (reference sequence). V lost 2 bases to trimming and J lost 6 bases, with 6 bases between them. CDR3 protein: CASSIQGDTQYF. The CDR3 coding sequence is TGTGCCAGTAGTATACAGGGGGATACGCAGTATTTT.